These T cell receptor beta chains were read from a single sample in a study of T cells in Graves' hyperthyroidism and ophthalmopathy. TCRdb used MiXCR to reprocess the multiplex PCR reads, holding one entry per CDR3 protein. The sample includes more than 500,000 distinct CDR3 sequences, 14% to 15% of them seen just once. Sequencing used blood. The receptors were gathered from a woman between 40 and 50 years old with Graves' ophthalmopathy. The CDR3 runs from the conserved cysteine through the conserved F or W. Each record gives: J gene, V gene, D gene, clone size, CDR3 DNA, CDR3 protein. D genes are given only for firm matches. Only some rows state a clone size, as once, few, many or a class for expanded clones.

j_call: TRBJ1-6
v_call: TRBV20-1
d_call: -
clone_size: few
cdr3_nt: TGCAGTGCTAGAGATGGTGAACAGGGCTCCTCACCCCTCCACTTT
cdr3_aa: CSARDGEQGSSPLHF

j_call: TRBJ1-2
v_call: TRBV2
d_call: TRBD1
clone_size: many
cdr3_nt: TGTGCCAGCAGGATGGGGACAGGGACTAACTATGGCTACACCTTC
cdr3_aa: CASRMGTGTNYGYTF

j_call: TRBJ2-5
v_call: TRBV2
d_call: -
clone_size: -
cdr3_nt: TGTGCCAGCATCCGGGGGCTCGAGACCCAGTACTTC
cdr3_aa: CASIRGLETQYF

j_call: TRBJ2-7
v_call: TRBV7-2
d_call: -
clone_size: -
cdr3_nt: TGTGCCAGCAGAAAGGTAGCGGTTTCCTACGAGCAGTACTTC
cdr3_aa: CASRKVAVSYEQYF

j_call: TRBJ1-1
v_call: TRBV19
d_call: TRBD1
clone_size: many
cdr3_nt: TGTGCCAGTAGTCCGCGTAGGGGGCAGGACACTGAAGCTTTCTTT
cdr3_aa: CASSPRRGQDTEAFF

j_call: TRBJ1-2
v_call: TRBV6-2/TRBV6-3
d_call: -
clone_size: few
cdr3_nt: TGTGCCAGCACCCCCGAGGACGCTAACTATGGCTACACCTTC
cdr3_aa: CASTPEDANYGYTF

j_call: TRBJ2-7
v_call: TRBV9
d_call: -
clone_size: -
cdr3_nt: TGTGCCAGCAATCCCGGGGGAGCCTACGAGCAGTACTTC
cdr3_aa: CASNPGGAYEQYF

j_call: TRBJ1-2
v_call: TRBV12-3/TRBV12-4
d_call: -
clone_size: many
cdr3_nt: TGTGCCAGCACCCCAGACCAAAACTATGGCTACACCTTC
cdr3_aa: CASTPDQNYGYTF

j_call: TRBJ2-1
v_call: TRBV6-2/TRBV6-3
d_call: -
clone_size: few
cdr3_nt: TGTGCCAGCACCCCATGGGAAACTCTCAATGAGCAGTTCTTC
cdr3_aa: CASTPWETLNEQFF

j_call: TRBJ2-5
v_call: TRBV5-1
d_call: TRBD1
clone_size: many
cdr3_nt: TGCGCCAGCAGCTTGGCGGCTGCAGGGGGATTGGAGACCCAGTACTTC
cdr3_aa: CASSLAAAGGLETQYF

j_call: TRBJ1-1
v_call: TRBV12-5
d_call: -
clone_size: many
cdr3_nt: TGTGCTAGTGGAGGACCGTTCACTGAAGCTTTCTTT
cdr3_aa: CASGGPFTEAFF

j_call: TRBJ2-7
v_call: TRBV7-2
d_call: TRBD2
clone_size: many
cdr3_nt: TGTGCCAGCAGCTTAGCTGGGACTAGCCTACTATCCTCCTACGAGCAGTACTTC
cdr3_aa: CASSLAGTSLLSSYEQYF

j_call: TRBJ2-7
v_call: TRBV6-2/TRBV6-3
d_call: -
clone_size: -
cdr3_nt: TGTGCCAGCGGTTACTCATACGGTGAGCAGTACTTC
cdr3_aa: CASGYSYGEQYF

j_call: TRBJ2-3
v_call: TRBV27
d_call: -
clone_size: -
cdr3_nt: TGTGCCAGCAGCCCTATCCAGGTAACTGGCACAGATACGCAGTATTTT
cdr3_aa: CASSPIQVTGTDTQYF

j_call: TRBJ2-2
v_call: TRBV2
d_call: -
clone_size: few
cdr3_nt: TGTGCCAGCAGTGATGGAGGGTACACCGGGGAGCTGTTTTTT
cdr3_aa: CASSDGGYTGELFF

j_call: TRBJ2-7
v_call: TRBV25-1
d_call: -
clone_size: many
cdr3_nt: TGTGCCAGCAGTGCCGTGGGGACAAAGTCCTACGAGCAGTACTTC
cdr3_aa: CASSAVGTKSYEQYF

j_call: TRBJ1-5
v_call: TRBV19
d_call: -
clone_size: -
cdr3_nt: TGTGCCAGTAGTATTAGAGCTAATCAGCCCCAGCATTTT
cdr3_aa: CASSIRANQPQHF

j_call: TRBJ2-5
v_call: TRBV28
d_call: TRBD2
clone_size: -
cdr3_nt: TGTGCCAGCACCGAAGGACTAGCGGGAGAAGTAGAGACCCAGTACTTC
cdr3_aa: CASTEGLAGEVETQYF

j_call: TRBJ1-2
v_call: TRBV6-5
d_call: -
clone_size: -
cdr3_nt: TGTGCCAGCAGTCTACCTTCCCCGGGGGAAAAGGACGGCTACACCTTC
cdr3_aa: CASSLPSPGEKDGYTF

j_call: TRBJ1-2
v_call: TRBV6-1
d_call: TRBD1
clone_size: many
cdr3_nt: TGTGCCAGCAGAAAGGACAGGGGGGCTAACTATGGCTACACCTTC
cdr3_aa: CASRKDRGANYGYTF

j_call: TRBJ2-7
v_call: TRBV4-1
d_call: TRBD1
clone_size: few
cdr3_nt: TGCGCCAGCAGCCAAGAACCCCCCGGGACAGCCTACGAGCAGTACTTC
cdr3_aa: CASSQEPPGTAYEQYF

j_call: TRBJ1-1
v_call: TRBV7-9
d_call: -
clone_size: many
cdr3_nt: TGTGCCAGCAGCTTAGGTGTTGGGGGGGACACTGAAGCTTTCTTT
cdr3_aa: CASSLGVGGDTEAFF

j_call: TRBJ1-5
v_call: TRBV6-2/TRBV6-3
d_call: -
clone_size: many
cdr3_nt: TGTGCCAGCAGCGCTATTCGGGGGCAGCCACAGCCCCAGCATTTT
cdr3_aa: CASSAIRGQPQPQHF

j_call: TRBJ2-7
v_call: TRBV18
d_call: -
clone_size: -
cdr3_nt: TGTGCCAGCTCACACAGTGGTTTAGGCTCCTACGAGCAGTACTTC
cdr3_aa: CASSHSGLGSYEQYF

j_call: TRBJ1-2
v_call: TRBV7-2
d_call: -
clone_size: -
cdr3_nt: TGTGCCAGCAGCTTCCGGGACACCAACTATGGCTACACCTTC
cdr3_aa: CASSFRDTNYGYTF

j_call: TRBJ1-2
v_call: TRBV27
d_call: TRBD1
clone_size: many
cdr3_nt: TGTGCCAGCAGACCTCTAGCGACAGGGGACTATGGCTACACCTTC
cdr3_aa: CASRPLATGDYGYTF

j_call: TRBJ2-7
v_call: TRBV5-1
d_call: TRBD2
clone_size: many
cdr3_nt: TGCGCCAGCAGCCGTAGCGGGAACCACTACGAGCAGTACTTC
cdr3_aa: CASSRSGNHYEQYF

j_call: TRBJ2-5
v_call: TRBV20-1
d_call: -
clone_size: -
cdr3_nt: TGCAGTGCTAGAGTCGAAGAGACCCAGTACTTC
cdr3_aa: CSARVEETQYF

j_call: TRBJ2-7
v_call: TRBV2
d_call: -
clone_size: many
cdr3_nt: TGTGCCAGCAGTGAAGGGGTTACCCTGTCCTACGAGCAGTACTTC
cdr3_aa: CASSEGVTLSYEQYF

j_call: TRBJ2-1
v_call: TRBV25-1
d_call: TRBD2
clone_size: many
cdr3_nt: TGTGCCAGCAGTCAAAGACCACAGCGGGAGACCTACAATGAGCAGTTCTTC
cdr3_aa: CASSQRPQRETYNEQFF

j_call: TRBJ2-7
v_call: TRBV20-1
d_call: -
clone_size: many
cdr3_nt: TGCAGTGCCGACGGGACGGCCGACTACGAGCAGTACTTC
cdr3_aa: CSADGTADYEQYF

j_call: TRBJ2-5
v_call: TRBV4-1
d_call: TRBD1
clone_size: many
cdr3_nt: TGCGCCACGCGGCGTGAGGGGGCCCAAGAGACCCAGTACTTC
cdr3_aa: CATRREGAQETQYF

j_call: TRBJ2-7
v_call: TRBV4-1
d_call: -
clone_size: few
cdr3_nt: TGCGCCAGCAGCCAAGATACGGGACGAACCTACGAGCAGTACTTC
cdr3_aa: CASSQDTGRTYEQYF

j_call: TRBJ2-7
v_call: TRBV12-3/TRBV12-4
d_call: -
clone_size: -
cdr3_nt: TGTGCCAGCAGTTTATTGGGTAGACTTACCTACGAGCAGTACTTC
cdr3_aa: CASSLLGRLTYEQYF

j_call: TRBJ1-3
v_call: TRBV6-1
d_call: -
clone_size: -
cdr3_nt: TGTGCCAGCAGAGCAGGGTCCCTCGGCTCTGGAAACACCATATATTTT
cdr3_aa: CASRAGSLGSGNTIYF

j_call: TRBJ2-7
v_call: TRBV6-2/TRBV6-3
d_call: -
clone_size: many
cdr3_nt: TGTGCCAGCAGTTACTCGGGTCCGCTCGAGCAGTACTTC
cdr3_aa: CASSYSGPLEQYF

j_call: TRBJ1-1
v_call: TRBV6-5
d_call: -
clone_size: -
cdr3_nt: TGTGCCAGCAGTTACCCAGGGTTGGGCACTGAAGCTTTCTTT
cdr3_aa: CASSYPGLGTEAFF

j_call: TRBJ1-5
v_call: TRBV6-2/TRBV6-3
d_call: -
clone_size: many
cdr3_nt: TGTGCCAGCGGTTCAGGGGATAATCAGCCCCAGCATTTT
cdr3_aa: CASGSGDNQPQHF

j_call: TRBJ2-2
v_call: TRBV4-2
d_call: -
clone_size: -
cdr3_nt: TGTGCCAGCAGCCAAGATTCCGGTACCGGGGAGCTGTTTTTT
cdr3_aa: CASSQDSGTGELFF

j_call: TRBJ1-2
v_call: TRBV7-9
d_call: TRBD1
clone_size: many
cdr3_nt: TGTGCCAGCAGCTTAGTTGGGACAGGGGGCTATGGCTACACCTTC
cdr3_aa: CASSLVGTGGYGYTF

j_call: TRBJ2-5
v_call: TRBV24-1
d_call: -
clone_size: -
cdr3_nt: TGTGCCACCAGTGATTATTCCGCGGAAGGTCAGGAGACCCAGTACTTC
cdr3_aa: CATSDYSAEGQETQYF